The 2 T cell receptor beta chains below come from one sample, sequenced in a study of CD8+ T cells in alopecia areata. Extracted from the samples, RNA was reverse transcribed into cDNA to serve as the sequencing template. The method was immunoSEQ multiplex PCR; TCRdb's version includes in-frame clones alone and lacks a portion of them. Altogether about 180,000 clones are present, approximately 70% being singletons, with the ten largest covering around 10%. Sequenced material: CD8+ T cells sorted from blood, taken at week 0. Receptors originate from a human donor with alopecia areata.

This sequence joins TRBV25-1 and TRBJ1-5, with no clear D. The CDR3 totals 12 residues. CDR1 and CDR2 from the germline V gene are MGHDK and SYGVNS. V gave up 4 bases and J gave up 7 bases, with 8 bases separating them. CDR3 loop: CASSAGSQPQHF. The CDR3 nucleotides are TGTGCCAGCAGTGCGGGGAGCCAGCCCCAGCATTTT.

The V call is TRBV5-6, the J call TRBJ2-6; perhaps TRBD2 as D (6 bases). The CDR3 has 13 residues. The V gene's germline CDR1 is SGHDT and CDR2 YYEEEE. The V and J ends lost 3 bases and 15 bases respectively, with 16 bases between them. CDR3: CASSSRREITLTF. The CDR3, as DNA: TGTGCCAGCAGCTCCCGCCGGGAGATAACCCTGACTTTC.